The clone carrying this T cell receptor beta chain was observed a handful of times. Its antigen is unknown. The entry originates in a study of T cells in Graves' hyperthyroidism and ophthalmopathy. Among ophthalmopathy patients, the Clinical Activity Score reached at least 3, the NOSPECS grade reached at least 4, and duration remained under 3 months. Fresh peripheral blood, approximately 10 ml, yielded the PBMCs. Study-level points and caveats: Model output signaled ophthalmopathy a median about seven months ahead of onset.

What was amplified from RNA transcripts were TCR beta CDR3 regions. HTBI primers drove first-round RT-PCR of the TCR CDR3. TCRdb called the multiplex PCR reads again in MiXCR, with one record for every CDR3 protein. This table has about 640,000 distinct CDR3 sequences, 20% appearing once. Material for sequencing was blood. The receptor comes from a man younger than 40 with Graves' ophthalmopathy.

CDR3 nucleotide sequence: TGCAGCGTTGTCAGGGTAGATTATGGCTACACCTTC. The encoded protein is CSVVRVDYGYTF. J is TRBJ1-2 and V is TRBV29-1, with D possibly being TRBD1 (5 bases). V lost 4 bases and J 5 bases, leaving 11 bases between the germline ends. Germline lookup yields CDR1 SQVTM and CDR2 ANQGSEA. The CDR3 is 12 residues long.